This note documents a single T cell receptor beta chain sequence. No antigen is known for it. This sample stems from a study of cytomegalovirus exposure and HLA in healthy donors. The germline V and J ends were trimmed by 0 bases and 4 bases, with 11 bases remaining between them. The V gene's germline CDR1 is SGDLS and CDR2 YYNGEE. The CDR3 extends over 15 amino acids. Regarding the study as a whole: Most TCR sequences were seen very rarely across donors, but some public TCRs occurred in many.

60 Vbeta and 13 Jbeta primers were used in PCR. Sequencing was performed with immunoSEQ multiplex PCR; in TCRdb, only in-frame clones are kept and a portion is missing. The data show about 190,000 clones, with approximately 78% seen just once and around 1.7% held by the top ten. J is TRBJ2-1 and V is TRBV9; D possibly corresponds to TRBD2 (5 bases). The origin of this receptor is a woman under 30 in good health and CMV-seronegative. The sequencing input was PBMCs. The CDR3 region is CASSVGVGVYNEQFF. The CDR3 region has the DNA TGTGCCAGCAGCGTAGGCGTGGGAGTTTACAATGAGCAGTTCTTC.